The 19 T cell receptor beta chains listed next were all sequenced from one sample in a study of CD8+ T cells in alopecia areata. Reverse transcription of extracted RNA yielded cDNA, which provided the sequencing template. TCRdb's table, derived via immunoSEQ multiplex PCR, lists solely in-frame clones and lacks some. The sample carries about 100,000 clones, around 60% recorded once. Treatment of the sample: oral pan-JAK inhibitor, 5-10 mg twice daily. Source: CD8+ T cells sorted from blood, taken at approximately week 60, from a patient treated with tofacitinib. The receptors originated from a human donor with alopecia areata.

The chain links TRBV29-1 to TRBJ1-1, with D possibly TRBD1 on 5 matching bases. V lost 6 bases, J lost 6 bases, and 11 bases lay in between. There are 11 residues in the CDR3. Per the germline V gene, CDR1 is SQVTM and CDR2 is ANQGSEA. The CDR3 reads CSVSREPEAFF. CDR3 in DNA: TGCAGCGTGAGCAGGGAGCCTGAAGCTTTCTTT.

The chain recombines TRBV7-8 with TRBJ1-4; D not certain. The CDR3 is 16 amino acids. V dropped 1 base and J dropped 6 bases, with 15 bases sitting between them. The germline V gene has CDR1 SGHVS and CDR2 FQNEAQ. CDR3 coding DNA: TGTGCCAGCAGCTTAGAGTACCGCTCTAGTGATGAAAAACTGTTTTTT. Translated: CASSLEYRSSDEKLFF.

The chain combines TRBV19 with TRBJ2-1, with 9 bases identical to TRBD2. The CDR3 contains 17 residues. CDR1 is LNHDA and CDR2 is SQIVND in the germline V gene (reference sequence). With 0 bases clipped from V and 3 bases from J, the junction kept 6 bases outside the gene matches. The CDR3 spells CASSIDNSGGLYNEQFF. In DNA, the CDR3 is TGTGCCAGTAGTATAGATAATAGCGGGGGCCTCTACAATGAGCAGTTCTTC.

CDR3 nucleotide sequence: TGCAGCGTGGACAGGAGAAGCACCGGGGAGCTGTTTTTT. It yields the protein CSVDRRSTGELFF. The chain recombines TRBV29-1 with TRBJ2-2, with 7 bases that match TRBD1. Germline values: CDR1 SQVTM, CDR2 ANQGSEA. The CDR3 has 13 amino acids. V trimming: 6 bases; J trimming: 4 bases; junction bases outside the gene matches: 5.

For the CDR3, the DNA is TGTGCCAGCAGCAAAGGCGGGGGCAGCAATCAGCCCCAGCATTTT. This codes for CASSKGGGSNQPQHF. This sequence joins TRBV21-1 and TRBJ1-5. TRBV21-1 counts as a pseudogene. This CDR3 contains 15 residues.

The chain employs TRBV2 and TRBJ1-6, with D hard to call. V lost 7 bases and J 10 bases, leaving 17 bases between the germline ends. Germline lookup yields CDR1 SNHLY and CDR2 FYNNEI. This CDR3 has 14 residues. CDR3: CASTKPGGESPLHF. CDR3 DNA sequence: TGTGCCAGCACTAAGCCTGGTGGTGAATCACCCCTCCACTTT.

The rearrangement joins TRBV15 to TRBJ1-5; D remains unclear. Trimming removed 5 bases at V and 1 base at J, with 12 bases between. This CDR3 spans 15 amino acids. The V gene's germline CDR1 is LNHNV and CDR2 YYDKDF (reference sequence). CDR3 in amino acids: CATSSSVGSNQPQHF. DNA for the CDR3: TGTGCCACCAGCTCCTCGGTGGGAAGCAATCAGCCCCAGCATTTT.

The chain combines TRBV11-2 with TRBJ2-3; 7 bases align to TRBD1. Per germline, CDR1 SGHAT and CDR2 FQNNGV. The CDR3 consists of 11 residues. The V segment lost 5 bases and the J segment 11 bases; nucleotides outside the gene matches: 4. As DNA, the CDR3 is TGTGCCAGCAGCACCGGGACAGAGCAGTATTTT. This gives the protein CASSTGTEQYF. The full variable domain, rest sourced from reference TRBV11-2 and TRBJ2-3, is EAGVAQSPRYKIIEKRQSVAFWCNPISGHATLYWYQQILGQGPKLLIQFQNNGVVDDSQLPKDRFSAERLKGVDSTLKIQPAKLEDSAVYLCASSTGTEQYFGPGTRLTVL.

Concerning this clone itself: The sample has other DNA sequences that encode this CDR3 too. For the CDR3, the DNA is TGTGCCAGCAGTTACACGGGACAGGCTAACTATGGCTACACCTTC. Protein product: CASSYTGQANYGYTF. The chain employs TRBV6-6 and TRBJ1-2, with 8 bases fitting TRBD1. The germline CDR1 and CDR2 sequences are MNHNY and SVGAGI (reference sequence). This CDR3 has 15 amino acids. Unmatched junction bases numbered 2, after V lost 2 bases and J lost 0 bases.

V and J are TRBV10-3 and TRBJ2-2, with 7 positions matching TRBD1. V shed 11 bases and J 5 bases; nucleotides not matched to a gene: 11. The germline V gene has CDR1 ENHRY and CDR2 SYGVKD. The CDR3 is made up of 14 amino acids. The chain's CDR3 is CALGDPGGTGELFF. DNA of the CDR3: TGTGCCCTGGGGGACCCAGGGGGTACCGGGGAGCTGTTTTTT.

The chain uses TRBV25-1 and TRBJ1-2; D unresolved. CDR1 is MGHDK, CDR2 SYGVNS, per germline. The CDR3 totals 9 residues. V was cut by 3 bases and J by 13 bases, with 6 bases left in between. CDR3 protein: CASSDPVTF. The CDR3, as DNA: TGTGCCAGCAGTGATCCGGTCACCTTC.

This clone has only a few counts. The rearrangement uses TRBV29-1 and TRBJ2-5; unclear D gene. Germline lookup yields CDR1 SQVTM and CDR2 ANQGSEA. This CDR3 has 14 residues. Trimming removed 0 bases at V and 2 bases at J, with 10 bases between. CDR3 coding DNA: TGCAGCGTTGAAGATCTGCAGGAACAAGAGACCCAGTACTTC. It translates to CSVEDLQEQETQYF.

This clone was seen once. The V gene is TRBV2, the J gene TRBJ2-3; 10 bases are a match to TRBD1. Trimming removed 6 bases from V and 0 bases from J; junction bases left unmatched: 6. This CDR3 is built from 16 residues. The germline V gene encodes CDR1 SNHLY and CDR2 FYNNEI. This CDR3 is CASRVPGQGSTDTQYF. As DNA, the CDR3 is TGTGCCAGCAGAGTACCGGGACAGGGGAGCACAGATACGCAGTATTTT.

The rearrangement links TRBV7-7 to TRBJ2-1, with D maybe TRBD1 (6 bases). V was shortened by 1 base and J by 5 bases, with 12 bases between the two germline ends. CDR1 SSHAT and CDR2 FNYEAQ come from the germline V gene (reference sequence). The CDR3 consists of 15 residues. The CDR3 nucleotides are TGTGCCAGCAGCTTAGGCCGGGACACTAACAATGAGCAGTTCTTC. Translating it yields CASSLGRDTNNEQFF.

This clone was seen a few times. The gene calls are TRBV23-1 and TRBJ2-7; D gene uncertain. TRBV23-1 is known as an ORF, though its function is uncertain. The germline V and J ends were trimmed by 10 bases and 3 bases, with 10 bases remaining between them. This CDR3 spans 11 amino acids. This chain's CDR3 is CATIHCYEQYF. The CDR3 nucleotides read TGCGCCACCATCCATTGCTACGAGCAGTACTTC.

The V call is TRBV19, the J call TRBJ1-6; TRBD1 agrees at 7 bases. Germline assignment: CDR1 LNHDA and CDR2 SQIVND (reference sequence). The length of the CDR3 is 13 residues. Trimming cost V 7 bases and J 10 bases; bases outside gene matches: 7. The CDR3 sequence is CASKTGTGSPLHF. The CDR3 nucleotides are TGTGCCAGTAAGACAGGGACCGGATCACCCCTCCACTTT.

This clone was counted between two and nine times. This chain connects TRBV6-5 to TRBJ1-2; maybe TRBD1 (5 bases). Trimming left V 4 bases short and J 0 bases short, with 12 bases between. The CDR3 runs to 15 residues. Germline values: CDR1 MNHEY, CDR2 SVGAGI. The CDR3 region is CASSSWDGSNYGYTF. Here the CDR3 DNA reads TGTGCCAGCAGTTCCTGGGACGGCTCTAACTATGGCTACACCTTC.

The V call is TRBV11-1, the J call TRBJ2-2, with 7 bases identical to TRBD2. Germline loops: CDR1 SGHAT, CDR2 FQDESV (reference sequence). The CDR3 contains 12 residues. V lost 5 bases, J lost 6 bases, and 0 bases stayed unmatched. CDR3 protein: CASSAGAGELFF. In DNA, the CDR3 is TGTGCCAGCAGCGCGGGGGCCGGGGAGCTGTTTTTT.

V gene TRBV27 combines with J gene TRBJ1-1; TRBD1 matches 7 bases. The V and J ends lost 3 bases and 5 bases, in that order; junction bases with no gene match: 21. This CDR3 comprises 19 residues. The germline gives CDR1 MNHEY, CDR2 SMNVEV (reference sequence). CDR3 sequence reads: CASSFDLGVLQGPGTEAFF. The CDR3 DNA reads as TGTGCCAGCAGTTTCGATCTAGGCGTCCTACAGGGGCCGGGAACTGAAGCTTTCTTT.